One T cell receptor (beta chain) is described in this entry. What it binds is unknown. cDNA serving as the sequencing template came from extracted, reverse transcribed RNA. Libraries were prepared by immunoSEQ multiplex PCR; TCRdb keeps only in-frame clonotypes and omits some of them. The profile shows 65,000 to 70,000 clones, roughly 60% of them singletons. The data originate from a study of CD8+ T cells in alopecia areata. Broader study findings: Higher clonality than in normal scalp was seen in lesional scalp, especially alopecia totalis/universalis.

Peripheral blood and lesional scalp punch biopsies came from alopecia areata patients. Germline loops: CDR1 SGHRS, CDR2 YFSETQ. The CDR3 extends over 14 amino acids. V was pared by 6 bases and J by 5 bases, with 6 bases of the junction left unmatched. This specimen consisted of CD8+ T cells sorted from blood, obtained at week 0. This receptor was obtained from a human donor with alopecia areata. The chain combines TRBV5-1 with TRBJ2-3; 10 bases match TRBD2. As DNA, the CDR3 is TGCGCCAGCACCCTAGCGGGAGATCAAGATACGCAGTATTTT. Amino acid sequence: CASTLAGDQDTQYF.